This TCR beta chain was recovered during a study of T cell repertoires in cytomegalovirus infection. Overall study context: Public signatures in TCR beta pointed to CMV infection and matching HLA type. Whole-study results and caveats: HLA-C-restricted CMV clonotypes gave the most frequent clonotype in two of eight donors.

MiXCR was run by TCRdb on the reads, yielding one entry per CDR3 protein. The sample lists approximately 990,000 distinct CDR3 sequences; around 29% were seen once. Germline-derived CDR1 and CDR2 are MNHNS and SASEGT. The V segment lost 6 bases and the J segment 8 bases; nucleotides outside the gene matches: 16. The CDR3 runs 17 residues. This clonotype was seen repeatedly, ten times or more. The target antigen is unknown. The sequence came from a human donor in good health (CMV status not recorded). Some clones in this sample may be carry-over from other donors' samples. V is TRBV6-1 and J is TRBJ2-1; TRBD1 matches at 10 bases. Sequencing was performed on cultured CD8+ T cells from PBMCs, taken from culture after CMV antigen stimulation. CDR3 amino acids: CASSQYPAGQGFDEQFF. The CDR3 bases are TGTGCCAGCAGCCAATACCCTGCGGGACAGGGGTTCGATGAGCAGTTCTTC.